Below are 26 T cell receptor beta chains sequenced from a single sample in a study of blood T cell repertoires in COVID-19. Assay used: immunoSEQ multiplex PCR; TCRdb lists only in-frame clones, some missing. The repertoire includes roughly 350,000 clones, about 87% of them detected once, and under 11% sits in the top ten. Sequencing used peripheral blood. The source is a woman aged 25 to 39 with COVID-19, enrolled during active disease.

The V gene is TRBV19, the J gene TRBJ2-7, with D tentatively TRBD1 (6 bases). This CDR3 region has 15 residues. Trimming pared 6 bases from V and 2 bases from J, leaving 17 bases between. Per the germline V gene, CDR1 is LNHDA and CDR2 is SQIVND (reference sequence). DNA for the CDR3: TGTGCCAGTAGCTCCTATAGGACAGAGACCTACGAGCAGTACTTC. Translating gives CASSSYRTETYEQYF.

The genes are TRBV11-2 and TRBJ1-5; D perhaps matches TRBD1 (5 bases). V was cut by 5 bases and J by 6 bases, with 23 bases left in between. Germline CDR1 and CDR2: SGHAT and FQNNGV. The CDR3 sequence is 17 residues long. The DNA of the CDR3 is TGTGCCAGCAGCCAGGGCCACGGGGGGAGGGAGGGTCAGCCCCAGCATTTT. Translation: CASSQGHGGREGQPQHF.

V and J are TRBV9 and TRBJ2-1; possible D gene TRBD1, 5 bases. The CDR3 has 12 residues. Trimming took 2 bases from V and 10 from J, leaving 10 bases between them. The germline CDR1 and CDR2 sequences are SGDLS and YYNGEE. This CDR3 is CASSVTVQEQFF. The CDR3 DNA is TGTGCCAGCAGCGTGACAGTTCAGGAGCAGTTCTTC.

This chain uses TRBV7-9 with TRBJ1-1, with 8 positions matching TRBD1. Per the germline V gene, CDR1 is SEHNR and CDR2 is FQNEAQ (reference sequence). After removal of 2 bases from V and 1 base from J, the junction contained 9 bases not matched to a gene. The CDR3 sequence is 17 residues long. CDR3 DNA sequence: TGTGCCAGCAGCTTATTTCTCAGGACAGGGAAGAACACTGAAGCTTTCTTT. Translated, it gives CASSLFLRTGKNTEAFF.

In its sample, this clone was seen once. The CDR3 DNA sequence: TGCGCCAGCAGCCCCGGCAGGGGGGTTGGCGGAACCAAAAACATTCAGTACTTC. Translating gives CASSPGRGVGGTKNIQYF. This chain links TRBV4-1 with TRBJ2-4; possible D gene TRBD1, 7 bases. Deletions cut 4 bases from V and 2 bases from J, with 21 bases between. CDR1 MGHRA and CDR2 YSYEKL come from the germline V gene. The CDR3 length is 18 residues.

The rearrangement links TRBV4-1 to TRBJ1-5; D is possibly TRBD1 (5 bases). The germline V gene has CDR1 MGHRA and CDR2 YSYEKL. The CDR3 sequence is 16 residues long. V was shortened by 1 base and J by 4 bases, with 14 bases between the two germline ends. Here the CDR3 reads CASSQGVGEKNQPQHF. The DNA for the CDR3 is TGCGCCAGCAGCCAAGGTGTAGGGGAAAAAAATCAGCCCCAGCATTTT.

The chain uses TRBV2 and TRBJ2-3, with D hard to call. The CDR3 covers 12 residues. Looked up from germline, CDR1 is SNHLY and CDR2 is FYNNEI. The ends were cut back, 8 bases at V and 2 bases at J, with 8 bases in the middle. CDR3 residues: CASAISTDTQYF. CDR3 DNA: TGTGCCAGCGCGATCTCCACAGATACGCAGTATTTT.

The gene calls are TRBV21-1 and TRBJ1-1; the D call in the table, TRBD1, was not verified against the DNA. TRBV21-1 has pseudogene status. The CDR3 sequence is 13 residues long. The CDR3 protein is CASSKDRGSEAFF. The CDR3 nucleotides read TGTGCCAGCAGCAAGGACAGGGGATCTGAAGCTTTCTTT.

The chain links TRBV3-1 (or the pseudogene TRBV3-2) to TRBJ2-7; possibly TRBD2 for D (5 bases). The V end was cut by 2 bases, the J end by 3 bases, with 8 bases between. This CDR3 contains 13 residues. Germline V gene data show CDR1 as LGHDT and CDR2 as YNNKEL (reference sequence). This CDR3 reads CASSQIGSYEQYF. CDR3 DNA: TGTGCCAGCAGCCAAATAGGGAGCTACGAGCAGTACTTC.

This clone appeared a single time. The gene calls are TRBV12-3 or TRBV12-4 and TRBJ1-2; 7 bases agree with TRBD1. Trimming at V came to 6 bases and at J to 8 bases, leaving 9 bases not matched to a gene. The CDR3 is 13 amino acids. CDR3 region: CASSLSGGGGYTF. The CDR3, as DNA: TGTGCCAGCAGCCTGTCAGGGGGAGGCGGCTACACCTTC.

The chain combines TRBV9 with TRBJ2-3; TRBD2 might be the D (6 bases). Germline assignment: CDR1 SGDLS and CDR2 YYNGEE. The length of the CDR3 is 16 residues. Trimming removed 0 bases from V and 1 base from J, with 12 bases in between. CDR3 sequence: CASSVDPPGGTDTQYF. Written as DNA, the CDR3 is TGTGCCAGCAGCGTAGACCCCCCGGGAGGCACAGATACGCAGTATTTT. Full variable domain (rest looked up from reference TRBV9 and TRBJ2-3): DSGVTQTPKHLITATGQRVTLRCSPRSGDLSVYWYQQSLDQGLQFLIQYYNGEERAKGNILERFSAQQFPDLHSELNLSSLELGDSALYFCASSVDPPGGTDTQYFGPGTRLTVL.

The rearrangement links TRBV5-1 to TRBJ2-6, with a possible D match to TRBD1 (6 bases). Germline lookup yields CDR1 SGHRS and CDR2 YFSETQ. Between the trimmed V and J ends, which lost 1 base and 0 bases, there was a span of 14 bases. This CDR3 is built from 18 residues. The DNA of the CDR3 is TGCGCCAGCAGCTTGATGGGACACCGAACCTCTGGGGCCAACGTCCTGACTTTC. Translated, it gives CASSLMGHRTSGANVLTF.

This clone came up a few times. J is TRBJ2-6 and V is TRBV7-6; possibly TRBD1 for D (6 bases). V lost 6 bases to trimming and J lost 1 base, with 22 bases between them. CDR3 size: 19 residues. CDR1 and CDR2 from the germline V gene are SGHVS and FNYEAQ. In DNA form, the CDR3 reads TGTGCCAGCAGTAAAATCGCCAGGGGCGTCGGGTCTGGGGCCAACGTCCTGACTTTC. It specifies CASSKIARGVGSGANVLTF.

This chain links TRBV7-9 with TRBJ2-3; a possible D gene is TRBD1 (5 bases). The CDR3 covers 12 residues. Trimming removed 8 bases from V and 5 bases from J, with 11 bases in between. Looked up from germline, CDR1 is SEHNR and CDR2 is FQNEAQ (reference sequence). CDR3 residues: CASGTGGDTQYF. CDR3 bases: TGTGCCAGCGGCACAGGTGGAGATACGCAGTATTTT. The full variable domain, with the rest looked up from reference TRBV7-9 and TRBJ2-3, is DTGVSQNPRHKITKRGQNVTFRCDPISEHNRLYWYRQTLGQGPEFLTYFQNEAQLEKSRLLSDRFSAERPKGSFSTLEIQRTEQGDSAMYLCASGTGGDTQYFGPGTRLTVL.

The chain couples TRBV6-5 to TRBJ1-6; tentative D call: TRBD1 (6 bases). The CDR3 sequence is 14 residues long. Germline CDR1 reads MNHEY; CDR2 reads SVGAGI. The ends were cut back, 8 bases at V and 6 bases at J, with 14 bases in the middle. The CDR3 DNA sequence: TGTGCCAGCGTGACACAGGGCCTTAATTCACCCCTCCACTTT. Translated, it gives CASVTQGLNSPLHF.

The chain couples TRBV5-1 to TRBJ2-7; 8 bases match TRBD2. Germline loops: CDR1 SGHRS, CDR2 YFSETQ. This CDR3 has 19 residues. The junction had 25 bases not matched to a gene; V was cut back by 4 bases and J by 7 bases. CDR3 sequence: CASSGRGPLEISGGLEQYF. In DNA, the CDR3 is TGCGCCAGCAGCGGCCGGGGCCCCTTGGAGATCAGCGGGGGATTAGAGCAGTACTTC.

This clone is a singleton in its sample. This chain's CDR3 is CASSQSSGRATDTQYF. Written as DNA, the CDR3 is TGTGCCAGCAGCCAATCTAGCGGGAGGGCCACAGATACGCAGTATTTT. The V and J genes are TRBV3-1 (or the pseudogene TRBV3-2) and TRBJ2-3, with 12 bases fitting TRBD2. CDR1 and CDR2 (germline): LGHDT, YNNKEL (reference sequence). V was pared by 2 bases and J by 2 bases, with 2 bases of the junction left unmatched. There are 16 residues in the CDR3.

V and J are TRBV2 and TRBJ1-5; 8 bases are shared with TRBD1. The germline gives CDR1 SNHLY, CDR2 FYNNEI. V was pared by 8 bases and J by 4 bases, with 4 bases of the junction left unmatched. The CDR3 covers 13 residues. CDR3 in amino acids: CASGGTGNQPQHF. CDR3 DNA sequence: TGTGCCAGCGGGGGGACAGGTAATCAGCCCCAGCATTTT.

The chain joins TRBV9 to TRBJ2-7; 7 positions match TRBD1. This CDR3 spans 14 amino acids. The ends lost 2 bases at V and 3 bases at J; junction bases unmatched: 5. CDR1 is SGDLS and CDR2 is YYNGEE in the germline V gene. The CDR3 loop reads CASSVGTVSYEQYF. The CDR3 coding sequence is TGTGCCAGCAGCGTTGGGACAGTTAGCTACGAGCAGTACTTC.

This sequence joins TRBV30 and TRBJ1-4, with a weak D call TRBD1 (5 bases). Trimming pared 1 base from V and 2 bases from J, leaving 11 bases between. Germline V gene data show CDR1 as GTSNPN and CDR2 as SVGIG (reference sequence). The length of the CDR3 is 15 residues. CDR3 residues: CAWSARQFTNEKLFF. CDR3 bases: TGTGCCTGGAGTGCCCGACAGTTTACTAATGAAAAACTGTTTTTT. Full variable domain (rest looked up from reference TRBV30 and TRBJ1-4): SQTIHQWPATLVQPVGSPLSLECTVEGTSNPNLYWYRQAAGRGLQLLFYSVGIGQISSEVPQNLSASRPQDRQFILSSKKLLLSDSGFYLCAWSARQFTNEKLFFGSGTQLSVL.

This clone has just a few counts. The CDR3, as DNA: TGTGCCAGCAGCCCTATGGGACTAGAAGAGGAGACCCAGTACTTC. Translation: CASSPMGLEEETQYF. V and J are TRBV7-2 and TRBJ2-5, with 8 nucleotides matching TRBD2. The CDR3 loop spans 15 amino acids. The J segment lost 5 bases and the V segment lost 5 bases, leaving 10 bases of the junction unmatched. Germline loops: CDR1 SGHTA, CDR2 FQGNSA.

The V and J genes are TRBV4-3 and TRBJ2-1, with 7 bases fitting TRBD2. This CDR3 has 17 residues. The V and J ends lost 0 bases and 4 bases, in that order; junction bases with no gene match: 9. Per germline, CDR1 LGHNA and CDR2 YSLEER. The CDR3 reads CASSQEEELARYNEQFF. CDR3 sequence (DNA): TGCGCCAGCAGCCAAGAGGAAGAACTAGCGCGATACAATGAGCAGTTCTTC.

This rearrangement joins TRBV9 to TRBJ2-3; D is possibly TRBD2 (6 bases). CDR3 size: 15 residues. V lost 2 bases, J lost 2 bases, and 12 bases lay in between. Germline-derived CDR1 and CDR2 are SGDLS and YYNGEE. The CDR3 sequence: CASSVTGRNTDTQYF. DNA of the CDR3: TGTGCCAGCAGCGTGACTGGGAGGAACACAGATACGCAGTATTTT.

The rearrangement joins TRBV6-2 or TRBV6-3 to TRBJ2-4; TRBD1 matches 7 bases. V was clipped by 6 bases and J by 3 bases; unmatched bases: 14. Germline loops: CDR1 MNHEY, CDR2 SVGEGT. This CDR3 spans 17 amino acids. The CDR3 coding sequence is TGTGCCAGCAGCCGAAGGGCGACAGGGTTTGTCAAAAACATTCAGTACTTC. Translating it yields CASSRRATGFVKNIQYF.

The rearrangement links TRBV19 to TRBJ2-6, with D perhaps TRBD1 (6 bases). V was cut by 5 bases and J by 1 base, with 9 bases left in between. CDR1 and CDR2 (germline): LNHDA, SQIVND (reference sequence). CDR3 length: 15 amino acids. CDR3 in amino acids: CASSQGRSGANVLTF. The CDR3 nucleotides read TGTGCCAGTAGTCAGGGGAGATCTGGGGCCAACGTCCTGACTTTC.

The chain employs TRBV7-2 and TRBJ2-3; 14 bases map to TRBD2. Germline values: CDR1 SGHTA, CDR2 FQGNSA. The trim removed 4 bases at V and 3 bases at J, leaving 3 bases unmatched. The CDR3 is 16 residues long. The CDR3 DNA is TGTGCCAGCAGCTCGGGACTAGCGGGAGAAACAGATACGCAGTATTTT. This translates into CASSSGLAGETDTQYF.